The present entry profiles one TCR beta chain with its context. CDR3 length equals 13 residues. V was clipped by 2 bases and J by 8 bases, with 11 bases between them. Germline V gene sequence: CDR1 SGHKS, CDR2 YYEKEE (reference sequence). Sequenced by immunoSEQ multiplex PCR; TCRdb stores in-frame clones only, minus some. The sample consists of roughly 75,000 clones, about 85% of them appearing once. This record comes from a study of blood T cell repertoires in COVID-19. The sample was peripheral blood. The source is a man aged 45-65 years with COVID-19, enrolled during active disease. V usage is TRBV5-5 and J usage is TRBJ2-1, with D perhaps TRBD2 (6 bases). The CDR3 bases are TGTGCCAGCAGCTTCCCGGGAGCCCATGAGCAGTTCTTC. Translation gives CASSFPGAHEQFF.